Listed below are T cell receptor beta chains from one sample, sequenced in a study of T cells in Graves' hyperthyroidism and ophthalmopathy. TCRdb re-derived calls from the multiplex PCR reads in MiXCR, one entry per CDR3 protein. Of around 600,000 distinct CDR3 sequences listed, about 15% are singletons. Sequencing was done on a sample of blood. The receptors originated from a woman younger than 45 with Graves' hyperthyroidism. Each CDR3 is given with its conserved first and last residue. The order of the fields is J gene, V gene, D gene, clone size, CDR3 DNA, CDR3 protein. A D gene is named only where the DNA matches it firmly. Not all rows give a size; the values are once, few, many and, for expanded clones, a class.

J: TRBJ2-3
V: TRBV7-3
D: TRBD2
size: many
DNA: TGTGCCAGCAGTTTGCGACTAGCGGGAAGCACAGATACGCAGTATTTT
CDR3: CASSLRLAGSTDTQYF

J: TRBJ2-3
V: TRBV18
D: NA
size: few
DNA: TGTGCCAGCTCATCCAGACTACCAAGCACAGATACGCAGTATTTT
CDR3: CASSSRLPSTDTQYF

J: TRBJ1-1
V: TRBV19
D: NA
size: few
DNA: TGTGCCAGTAGTATCGGATGGGACGCTTTCTTT
CDR3: CASSIGWDAFF

J: TRBJ2-3
V: TRBV4-1
D: NA
size: NA
DNA: TGCGCCAGCAGCCAAGCCCCTATCGAGGGGTCAGATACGCAGTATTTT
CDR3: CASSQAPIEGSDTQYF

J: TRBJ2-1
V: TRBV20-1
D: TRBD1
size: NA
DNA: TGCAGTGCTAGAGACATTCAGGGGGCTATGGGAAATGAGCAGTCCTTC
CDR3: CSARDIQGAMGNEQSF

J: TRBJ1-2
V: TRBV6-1
D: NA
size: NA
DNA: TGTGCCAGCAGCCGAGACACCGCCTATGGCTACACCTTC
CDR3: CASSRDTAYGYTF

J: TRBJ1-1
V: TRBV19
D: TRBD1
size: NA
DNA: TGTGCCAGTAGTATCCGGGACAGCCAGAACACTGAAGCTTTCTTT
CDR3: CASSIRDSQNTEAFF

J: TRBJ2-1
V: TRBV5-1
D: NA
size: many
DNA: TGCGCCAGCGGGACCTCCTACAATGAGCAGTTCTTC
CDR3: CASGTSYNEQFF

J: TRBJ1-5
V: TRBV20-1
D: NA
size: few
DNA: TGCAGTGCTAGAGCGCAGGGAGACCAGCCCCAGCATTTT
CDR3: CSARAQGDQPQHF

J: TRBJ2-5
V: TRBV20-1
D: TRBD2
size: many
DNA: TGCAGTGTTACGGGAGGCGGCGATGAGACCCAGTACTTC
CDR3: CSVTGGGDETQYF

J: TRBJ2-1
V: TRBV9
D: NA
size: many
DNA: TGTGCCAGCAGCGTAGAAAACAATGAGCAGTTCTTC
CDR3: CASSVENNEQFF

J: TRBJ2-1
V: TRBV28
D: NA
size: many
DNA: TGTGCCAGCAGTTTCAGGGGGAGAGCGGGAGAGCAGTTCTTC
CDR3: CASSFRGRAGEQFF

J: TRBJ2-7
V: TRBV29-1
D: NA
size: many
DNA: TGCAGCGTTGAAAATGAGGGGGACTCCTACGAGCAGTACTTC
CDR3: CSVENEGDSYEQYF

J: TRBJ2-7
V: TRBV7-9
D: TRBD1
size: NA
DNA: TGTGCCAGCAGCTTACAGTTGGGACAGGGGATCTACGAGCAGTACTTC
CDR3: CASSLQLGQGIYEQYF

J: TRBJ2-3
V: TRBV12-3/TRBV12-4
D: NA
size: many
DNA: TGTGCCAGCAGCTTCACTTATGGCCACACAGATACGCAGTATTTT
CDR3: CASSFTYGHTDTQYF

J: TRBJ1-2
V: TRBV7-9
D: NA
size: NA
DNA: TGTGCCAGCAGCTTAACAGGGATACGTGGCTACACCTTC
CDR3: CASSLTGIRGYTF

J: TRBJ2-2
V: TRBV10-3
D: TRBD2
size: few
DNA: TGTGCCATCAGTGACGGGAGGGAAGACACCGGGGAGCTGTTTTTT
CDR3: CAISDGREDTGELFF

J: TRBJ1-5
V: TRBV6-1
D: NA
size: NA
DNA: TGTGCCAGCTACGGACAGTATAATCAGCCCCAGCATTTT
CDR3: CASYGQYNQPQHF

J: TRBJ2-7
V: TRBV5-1
D: NA
size: many
DNA: TGCGCCAGCAGCTTGTCGGGGCGCGAAATCTACGAGCAGTACTTC
CDR3: CASSLSGREIYEQYF

J: TRBJ2-2
V: TRBV3-1
D: NA
size: many
DNA: TGTGCCAGCAGCCAAGATATCGGGGACGGGGAGCTGTTTTTT
CDR3: CASSQDIGDGELFF

J: TRBJ2-3
V: TRBV6-2/TRBV6-3
D: TRBD2
size: NA
DNA: TGTGCCAGCAGTCGGACTAGGGATACGCAGTATTTT
CDR3: CASSRTRDTQYF

J: TRBJ2-4
V: TRBV20-1
D: NA
size: many
DNA: TGCAGTGCAGTGTTTGTGGAAAACATTCAGTACTTC
CDR3: CSAVFVENIQYF

J: TRBJ2-7
V: TRBV6-1
D: NA
size: NA
DNA: TGTGCCAGCAGGGTGGGGACTTCCCGAGGGAGCGAGCAGTACTTC
CDR3: CASRVGTSRGSEQYF

J: TRBJ2-2
V: TRBV19
D: TRBD2
size: NA
DNA: TGTGCCAGTGCGGGAGGGCTAGCGGGAGCCACCGGGGAGCTGTTTTTT
CDR3: CASAGGLAGATGELFF

J: TRBJ2-2
V: TRBV5-1
D: TRBD1
size: many
DNA: TGCGCCAGCAGCTTGGACAGGGGAAAGACCGGGGAGCTGTTTTTT
CDR3: CASSLDRGKTGELFF

J: TRBJ1-1
V: TRBV5-6
D: NA
size: many
DNA: TGTGCCAGCAGTCTTCGGGTCACAGAAGAAGCTTTCTTT
CDR3: CASSLRVTEEAFF

J: TRBJ1-2
V: TRBV6-2/TRBV6-3
D: NA
size: many
DNA: TGTGCCAGCAGCTACGGGCTGGCCTATGGCTACACCTTC
CDR3: CASSYGLAYGYTF

J: TRBJ1-5
V: TRBV28
D: TRBD1
size: many
DNA: TGTGCCAGCAGTTTATTAGCAGGGGGCCGCAATCAGCCCCAGCATTTT
CDR3: CASSLLAGGRNQPQHF

J: TRBJ1-1
V: TRBV20-1
D: NA
size: many
DNA: TGCAGTGCATCCCCTCCCGTACTCTTT
CDR3: CSASPPVLF

J: TRBJ1-2
V: TRBV28
D: NA
size: NA
DNA: TGTGCCAGCAGTTTACTCTCGACCAGCTACACCTTC
CDR3: CASSLLSTSYTF

J: TRBJ2-3
V: TRBV20-1
D: NA
size: NA
DNA: TGCAATGCTAGAGATGACTGGCTGACGGGGGAGGAAAGCACAGATACGCAGTATTTT
CDR3: CNARDDWLTGEESTDTQYF

J: TRBJ1-5
V: TRBV19
D: NA
size: few
DNA: TGTGCCAGTAAGTGGGATAGCAATCAGCCCCAGCATTTT
CDR3: CASKWDSNQPQHF

J: TRBJ2-7
V: TRBV18
D: NA
size: many
DNA: TGTGCCAGCTCACCGACCGGGACATTCGAGCAGTACTTC
CDR3: CASSPTGTFEQYF

J: TRBJ1-2
V: TRBV5-1
D: NA
size: NA
DNA: TGCGCCAGCAGCTTGGCCCAGGGATCGTTTGGCTACACCTTC
CDR3: CASSLAQGSFGYTF

J: TRBJ2-2
V: TRBV7-3
D: TRBD2
size: few
DNA: TGTGCCAGCCGGGGGGGAGGGCACACCGGGGAGCTGTTTTTT
CDR3: CASRGGGHTGELFF

J: TRBJ1-3
V: TRBV11-2
D: NA
size: NA
DNA: TGTGCCAGCAGGCCGAACATGGGCGGAAACACCATATATTTT
CDR3: CASRPNMGGNTIYF

J: TRBJ2-5
V: TRBV7-3
D: NA
size: NA
DNA: TGTGCCAGCAGCCCGGACTTGGAAGAGACCCAGTACTTC
CDR3: CASSPDLEETQYF

J: TRBJ1-1
V: TRBV7-2
D: NA
size: NA
DNA: TGTGCCAGCAGCTTAAGTTGGCAAGACACTGAAGCTTTCTTT
CDR3: CASSLSWQDTEAFF

J: TRBJ1-1
V: TRBV6-1
D: NA
size: many
DNA: TGTGCCAGCAGTGTCGGGACGGCAATCCTGAACACTGAAGCTTTCTTT
CDR3: CASSVGTAILNTEAFF

J: TRBJ2-1
V: TRBV4-1
D: NA
size: NA
DNA: TGCGCCAGCAGCCAATCCACAGGGGAGGGGTACAATGAGCAGTTCTTC
CDR3: CASSQSTGEGYNEQFF

J: TRBJ2-2
V: TRBV20-1
D: NA
size: NA
DNA: TGCAGTGCTACCAGTGGGGGCTTCTCCCCGAACACCGGGGAGCTGTTTTTT
CDR3: CSATSGGFSPNTGELFF

J: TRBJ2-7
V: TRBV10-3
D: TRBD2
size: NA
DNA: TGTGCCATCAGTGATGGACTAGCGGGAGTTTACGAGCAGTACTTC
CDR3: CAISDGLAGVYEQYF

J: TRBJ1-1
V: TRBV27
D: NA
size: NA
DNA: TGTGCCTGCAGCCCCTACCCAGGGGCCACTGAAGCTTTCTTT
CDR3: CACSPYPGATEAFF

J: TRBJ2-7
V: TRBV14
D: TRBD2
size: NA
DNA: TGTGCCAGCAGCCCGCGGCTAGCGGGAGTGGGTTACGAGCAGTACTTC
CDR3: CASSPRLAGVGYEQYF

J: TRBJ2-3
V: TRBV20-1
D: TRBD1
size: many
DNA: TGCAGTGCTAGTCGGGACAGGAGCACAGATACGCAGTATTTT
CDR3: CSASRDRSTDTQYF

J: TRBJ1-1
V: TRBV30
D: NA
size: many
DNA: TGTGCCTGGAGTCCGGGGCGGAACACTGAAGCTTTCTTT
CDR3: CAWSPGRNTEAFF

J: TRBJ2-3
V: TRBV6-5
D: NA
size: NA
DNA: TGTGCCAGCAGTTACTCCCCAGGGATTAGCACAGATACGCAGTATTTT
CDR3: CASSYSPGISTDTQYF

J: TRBJ2-5
V: TRBV7-8
D: NA
size: NA
DNA: TGTGCCAGCAGCTTGCTGGGGGTTCGAGAGACCCAGTACTTC
CDR3: CASSLLGVRETQYF

J: TRBJ2-4
V: TRBV18
D: NA
size: NA
DNA: TGTGCCAGCTCACCACCGGGAGAGAGGGGGGTCATTCAGTACTTC
CDR3: CASSPPGERGVIQYF

J: TRBJ2-7
V: TRBV20-1
D: TRBD2
size: few
DNA: TGCAGTGCAATGCCGCAGCGGGACTTCTCCTACGAGCAGTACTTC
CDR3: CSAMPQRDFSYEQYF

J: TRBJ1-5
V: TRBV12-3/TRBV12-4
D: NA
size: few
DNA: TGTGCCAGCAGTATTGGACAGCGACAGCCCCAGCATTTT
CDR3: CASSIGQRQPQHF

J: TRBJ2-5
V: TRBV28
D: NA
size: many
DNA: TGTGCCAGCAGCCAGGGACACACCCAAGAGACCCAGTACTTC
CDR3: CASSQGHTQETQYF

J: TRBJ2-7
V: TRBV19
D: NA
size: few
DNA: TGTGCCCTAAACTGGGGCTCCTACGAGCAGTACTTC
CDR3: CALNWGSYEQYF

J: TRBJ1-2
V: TRBV29-1
D: NA
size: NA
DNA: TGCAGCGTTGAAGAGCGGGGACTAGACTATGGCTACACCTTC
CDR3: CSVEERGLDYGYTF

J: TRBJ2-7
V: TRBV7-9
D: TRBD1
size: NA
DNA: TGTGCCAGCAGCTCCTGGGACAGGGGAAGTAACGAGCAGTACTTC
CDR3: CASSSWDRGSNEQYF

J: TRBJ2-7
V: TRBV6-1
D: NA
size: few
DNA: TGTGCCAGCCAGGCATCTGAATACGAGCAGTACTTC
CDR3: CASQASEYEQYF

J: TRBJ1-1
V: TRBV19
D: NA
size: few
DNA: TGTGCCAGTGAAGGCAGGGCGAACACTGAAGCTTTCTTT
CDR3: CASEGRANTEAFF

J: TRBJ2-7
V: TRBV6-2/TRBV6-3
D: NA
size: NA
DNA: TGTGCCAGCAGTCGCGGGACCGAGCAGTACTTC
CDR3: CASSRGTEQYF

J: TRBJ2-1
V: TRBV29-1
D: NA
size: many
DNA: TGCAGCGTCGACCGGGTTCTAGCGCCTGGGGGTGAGCAGTTCTTC
CDR3: CSVDRVLAPGGEQFF